This TCR beta chain was sequenced during a study of shared clonotypes between healthy human individuals. Generated by immunoSEQ multiplex PCR, the TCRdb table keeps only in-frame clones and is missing some. The sample has over a million clones, about 96% seen once. V trimming: 1 base; J trimming: 7 bases; junction bases outside the gene matches: 5. Looked up from germline, CDR1 is SGHKS and CDR2 is YYEKEE (reference sequence). This CDR3 is built from 15 residues. The source of this sequence is a man younger than 40 in good health. The sequencing sample was made of naive CD4+ T cells sorted from blood. Stated subset: CD45RA+ positively selected. The chain uses TRBV5-5 and TRBJ2-2; 9 nucleotides line up with TRBD1. The DNA of the CDR3 is TGTGCCAGCAGCTTGTTCGGGACAGGGAACGGGGAGCTGTTTTTT. Protein product: CASSLFGTGNGELFF.